Below are 24 T cell receptor beta chains sequenced from a single sample in a study of cytomegalovirus exposure and HLA in healthy donors. Primers for the PCR totalled 60 Vbeta and 13 Jbeta. TCRdb's copy holds only in-frame clones and misses some; the assay was immunoSEQ multiplex PCR. The sample lists fewer than 90,000 clones; roughly 80% were seen once. Sequences were obtained from PBMCs. These receptors all stem from a man aged 25-45 years in good health and CMV-seronegative.

This sequence joins TRBV28 and TRBJ2-7; TRBD2 matches at 10 bases. V lost 5 bases to trimming and J lost 5 bases; unmatched junction nucleotides: 3. Germline V gives CDR1 MDHEN, CDR2 SYDVKM. The CDR3 loop spans 13 amino acids. The CDR3 DNA sequence: TGTGCCAGCAGTCCTAGCGGGAGAAACGAGCAGTACTTC. The encoded protein is CASSPSGRNEQYF.

This clone was seen a single time. The chain combines TRBV18 with TRBJ1-4; D not resolved. Looked up from germline, CDR1 is KGHSH and CDR2 is LQKENI. CDR3 length: 16 residues. V shed 1 base and J shed 7 bases, with 16 bases lying between them. The DNA for the CDR3 is TGTGCCAGCTCACCACGGAATCTGCTTGAGGCTGAAAAACTGTTTTTT. This sequence encodes CASSPRNLLEAEKLFF.

The rearrangement links TRBV2 to TRBJ2-5, with TRBD2 as a possible D gene (6 bases). This CDR3 has 13 residues. The V gene lost 5 bases and the J gene lost 5 bases, with 12 bases spanning the gap. Germline assignment: CDR1 SNHLY and CDR2 FYNNEI. The CDR3 coding sequence is TGTGCCAGCAGTCGGGGGTGGGTGGAGACCCAGTACTTC. This translates into CASSRGWVETQYF. The variable domain in full, with the rest retrieved from reference TRBV2 and TRBJ2-5, is EPEVTQTPSHQVTQMGQEVILRCVPISNHLYFYWYRQILGQKVEFLVSFYNNEISEKSEIFDDQFSVERPDGSNFTLKIRSTKLEDSAMYFCASSRGWVETQYFGPGTRLLVL.

The rearrangement links TRBV5-5 to TRBJ2-3; D is possibly TRBD1 (6 bases). Looked up from germline, CDR1 is SGHKS and CDR2 is YYEKEE (reference sequence). Trimming cost V 4 bases and J 9 bases, with 24 bases left between them. This CDR3 region has 16 residues. CDR3 residues: CASSHPGLGRGGTQYF. The DNA of the CDR3 is TGTGCCAGCAGCCACCCCGGTCTGGGGCGAGGGGGAACGCAGTATTTT.

The chain has TRBV5-5 and TRBJ2-7, with D hard to call. The CDR3 length is 11 residues. Germline values: CDR1 SGHKS, CDR2 YYEKEE (reference sequence). V was pared by 4 bases and J by 3 bases, with 5 bases between. CDR3: CASSPRYEQYF. As DNA, the CDR3 is TGTGCCAGCAGCCCCCGCTACGAGCAGTACTTC.

The chain combines TRBV9 with TRBJ1-2; 9 nucleotides agree with TRBD1. The CDR3 spans 15 residues. Per germline, CDR1 SGDLS and CDR2 YYNGEE. V lost 3 bases and J lost 3; bases outside the gene matches: 6. CDR3 residues: CASSEGTGNHYGYTF. The CDR3 bases are TGTGCCAGCAGCGAGGGGACAGGGAATCACTATGGCTACACCTTC. The full variable domain, its missing parts supplied by reference TRBV9 and TRBJ1-2, is DSGVTQTPKHLITATGQRVTLRCSPRSGDLSVYWYQQSLDQGLQFLIQYYNGEERAKGNILERFSAQQFPDLHSELNLSSLELGDSALYFCASSEGTGNHYGYTFGSGTRLTVV.

The chain has TRBV13 and TRBJ2-1; the match to TRBD2 covers 7 bases. The CDR3 is 16 residues long. Germline CDR1 reads PRHDT; CDR2 reads FYEKMQ (reference sequence). The ends lost 3 bases at V and 4 bases at J; junction bases unmatched: 9. CDR3 sequence reads: CASSFWRRERYNEQFF. The CDR3 DNA sequence: TGTGCCAGCAGCTTCTGGAGGCGGGAGCGGTACAATGAGCAGTTCTTC.

In this sample, this clone turned up a few times. CDR3 DNA sequence: TGTGCCAGCAGCTTAGAGGGGTCGAGCAATCAGCCCCAGCATTTT. The encoded protein is CASSLEGSSNQPQHF. This rearrangement joins TRBV7-2 to TRBJ1-5; a weak D match, TRBD1 (5 bases). V shed 1 base and J shed 1 base, with 8 bases lying between them. The germline gives CDR1 SGHTA, CDR2 FQGNSA. This CDR3 has 15 amino acids.

The chain combines TRBV2 with TRBJ2-3, with TRBD2 matching over 7 bases. The junction had 3 bases not matched to a gene; V was cut back by 4 bases and J by 2 bases. This CDR3 spans 14 amino acids. Germline assignment: CDR1 SNHLY and CDR2 FYNNEI. CDR3 in amino acids: CASSGEGTTDTQYF. CDR3 nucleotides: TGTGCCAGCAGTGGGGAGGGGACCACAGATACGCAGTATTTT.

The chain couples TRBV9 to TRBJ2-7; TRBD2 aligns across 10 bases. Germline CDR1 SGDLS, CDR2 YYNGEE. V was clipped by 2 bases and J by 5 bases; unmatched bases: 4. The CDR3 consists of 14 residues. The chain's CDR3 is CASSVLAGENEQYF. The CDR3, as DNA: TGTGCCAGCAGCGTCCTAGCGGGAGAAAACGAGCAGTACTTC.

The V gene is TRBV7-2, the J gene TRBJ1-5; D might be TRBD1 (6 bases). The CDR3 spans 13 residues. Trimming stripped 5 bases from V and 6 bases from J, with 11 bases between. The V gene's germline CDR1 is SGHTA and CDR2 FQGNSA. The CDR3 bases are TGTGCCAGCAGCACCCAGGGGTTTCAGCCCCAGCATTTT. Translated, it gives CASSTQGFQPQHF.

This chain connects TRBV6-6 to TRBJ1-3; weak D call: TRBD1 (5 bases). V was trimmed by 4 bases and J by 6 bases, leaving 10 bases between them. The CDR3 totals 13 residues. CDR1 is MNHNY and CDR2 is SVGAGI in the germline V gene (reference sequence). For the CDR3, the DNA is TGTGCCAGCAGTTCCAGGGAAGCAAACACCATATATTTT. This encodes CASSSREANTIYF.

This sequence joins TRBV7-9 and TRBJ1-4, with 8 nucleotides matching TRBD1. The CDR3 runs 16 residues. The germline CDR1 and CDR2 sequences are SEHNR and FQNEAQ (reference sequence). Losses at the gene ends were 5 bases for V and 0 bases for J; bases not matched to a gene: 5. CDR3 amino acids: CASSLQTGATNEKLFF. The CDR3 DNA reads as TGTGCCAGCAGCCTCCAGACAGGGGCAACTAATGAAAAACTGTTTTTT.

The rearrangement links TRBV30 to TRBJ2-5, with D perhaps matching TRBD2 (7 bases). Trimming removed 0 bases at V and 5 bases at J, with 13 bases between. The CDR3 contains 14 residues. Germline CDR1 reads GTSNPN; CDR2 reads SVGIG (reference sequence). As DNA, the CDR3 is TGTGCCTGGAGTGTAGGGGGGGGACGCGAGACCCAGTACTTC. Its translation is CAWSVGGGRETQYF. Using reference TRBV30 and TRBJ2-5 for the parts outside the CDR3, the full variable domain is SQTIHQWPATLVQPVGSPLSLECTVEGTSNPNLYWYRQAAGRGLQLLFYSVGIGQISSEVPQNLSASRPQDRQFILSSKKLLLSDSGFYLCAWSVGGGRETQYFGPGTRLLVL.

The chain uses TRBV4-1 and TRBJ1-1; the match to TRBD1 covers 7 bases. The CDR3 runs to 14 residues. Unmatched junction bases numbered 3, after V lost 1 base and J lost 4 bases. CDR1 MGHRA and CDR2 YSYEKL come from the germline V gene. The CDR3 sequence: CASSQGTGFTEAFF. In DNA form, the CDR3 reads TGCGCCAGCAGCCAAGGGACAGGCTTCACTGAAGCTTTCTTT.

Worth noting for this clone: Given the absence of the conserved phenylalanine or tryptophan at the CDR3 end, a read error is likely. The V and J genes are TRBV18 and TRBJ1-1; D possibly corresponds to TRBD1 (6 bases). The V and J ends lost 4 bases and 3 bases respectively, with 12 bases between them. This CDR3 spans 14 amino acids. Germline-derived CDR1 and CDR2 are KGHSH and LQKENI. CDR3 nucleotide sequence: TGTGCCAGCTCACAAACAGGGAGGGACACTGAAGCTTTCTCT. Amino acid sequence: CASSQTGRDTEAFS.

The V call is TRBV2, the J call TRBJ2-3, with 10 bases that match TRBD2. V was clipped by 7 bases and J by 7 bases; unmatched bases: 11. CDR1 is SNHLY and CDR2 is FYNNEI in the germline V gene. The CDR3 is made up of 15 amino acids. The DNA for the CDR3 is TGTGCCAGCACTCCGGGACCAGCGGGAGGGTATACGCAGTATTTT. This encodes CASTPGPAGGYTQYF.

This clone was observed a single time. The chain recombines TRBV25-1 with TRBJ1-3, with TRBD1 matching 7 bases. The CDR3 runs 17 residues. The J segment lost 1 base and the V segment lost 4 bases, leaving 10 bases of the junction unmatched. Germline V gives CDR1 MGHDK, CDR2 SYGVNS. This chain's CDR3 is CASSGGPGQTSGNTIYF. The CDR3 region has the DNA TGTGCCAGCAGTGGTGGACCGGGACAGACGTCTGGAAACACCATATATTTT.

The count of this clone is one. The chain couples TRBV10-1 to TRBJ1-1, with D hard to call. The CDR3 runs 13 residues. Germline CDR1 reads WNHNN; CDR2 reads SYGVQD (reference sequence). V was pared by 6 bases and J by 0 bases, with 8 bases between. In DNA form, the CDR3 reads TGCGCCAGCAGCCCTGGGCTGAACACTGAAGCTTTCTTT. It codes for CASSPGLNTEAFF.

The V call is TRBV18, the J call TRBJ2-7, with a tentative D call TRBD2 (5 bases). This CDR3 contains 15 residues. V was cut by 0 bases and J by 2 bases, with 11 bases left in between. Per the germline V gene, CDR1 is KGHSH and CDR2 is LQKENI. The CDR3 here is CASSPPAGSAYEQYF. The CDR3 DNA is TGTGCCAGCTCACCACCGGCGGGTAGCGCCTACGAGCAGTACTTC.

V and J are TRBV30 and TRBJ2-7, with TRBD2 matching 12 bases. V shed 4 bases and J 2 bases; nucleotides not matched to a gene: 6. The CDR3 contains 15 residues. The germline V gene encodes CDR1 GTSNPN and CDR2 SVGIG (reference sequence). CDR3 sequence reads: CAWTDTSGGPYEQYF. The CDR3 DNA is TGTGCCTGGACGGATACTAGCGGGGGGCCCTACGAGCAGTACTTC.

The chain uses TRBV6-1 and TRBJ1-1; no firm D call. Trimming took off 3 bases at V and 0 bases at J, with 5 bases between the two ends. The germline V gene encodes CDR1 MNHNS and CDR2 SASEGT. The CDR3 runs to 13 residues. In nucleotides, the CDR3 is TGTGCCAGCAGTGACAATTTGAACACTGAAGCTTTCTTT. Amino acids: CASSDNLNTEAFF.

This clone was counted only a few times. The CDR3 region is CASSQRQEGYNEQFF. The DNA of the CDR3 is TGCGCCAGCAGCCAGAGGCAGGAGGGTTACAATGAGCAGTTCTTC. The chain carries TRBV4-3 and TRBJ2-1; the D gene is possibly TRBD2 (6 bases). Germline V lookup: CDR1 LGHNA, CDR2 YSLEER. This CDR3 has 15 residues. The ends were cut back, 3 bases at V and 4 bases at J, with 13 bases in the middle.

This chain uses TRBV5-1 with TRBJ2-3, with TRBD1 matching 8 bases. Germline V gives CDR1 SGHRS, CDR2 YFSETQ. V lost 2 bases and J lost 3; bases outside the gene matches: 2. The CDR3 is 14 amino acids. Here the CDR3 reads CASSFRTGTDTQYF. In DNA form, the CDR3 reads TGCGCCAGCAGCTTCCGGACAGGGACAGATACGCAGTATTTT.